This T cell receptor (beta chain) originates from a study of brain T cells in children with intractable seizures. The CDR3 consists of 17 residues. V lost 4 bases and J 7 bases, leaving 27 bases between the germline ends. Germline V gene lookup returns CDR1 SGHDT and CDR2 YYEEEE. The table came from immunoSEQ multiplex PCR; TCRdb's copy has only in-frame clones and leaves some out. Among about 22,000 clones listed, around 94% were seen once. This clone was recorded once. This material consisted of peripheral blood, taken at surgery. The clonotype was recovered from a boy between 10 and 17 years old with focal cortical dysplasia and intractable seizures. This sequence joins TRBV5-6 and TRBJ2-7; unclear D gene. The CDR3 nucleotides read TGTGCCAGCAGCACTATGGGCACTCGAAGGAAAATATTGGAGCAGTACGTC. Residues: CASSTMGTRRKILEQYV.